This TCR beta chain is from a study of T cell responses to AZD1222 COVID-19 vaccine. At the level of the study: Some second doses came at about 4 weeks and others at about 12 weeks; these were pooled. Study outcomes and limitations: Only a handful of AZD1222 recipients, six or seven in all, had baseline seropositivity. When two AZD1222 doses had been given, Spike-specific TCR breadth and depth rose.

Trimming cost V 0 bases and J 8 bases, with 8 bases left between them. CDR1 and CDR2 (germline): KGHSH, LQKENI. The CDR3 length is 13 residues. With respect to this clone: Its specificity is not known.

This table comes from immunoSEQ multiplex PCR, and its TCRdb copy is limited to in-frame clones, with some not included. Here the sample spans some 160,000 clones, roughly 92% being singletons. The chain combines TRBV18 with TRBJ2-1; D possibly matches TRBD1 or TRBD2 (6 bases each). The sample consisted of peripheral blood, taken on day 0 of AZD1222 vaccination. The source is an adult in good health. DNA of the CDR3: TGTGCCAGCTCACCACCCGGGGGCGATGAGCAGTTCTTC. The encoded protein is CASSPPGGDEQFF. The whole variable domain, filled in from reference TRBV18 and TRBJ2-1, reads NAGVMQNPRHLVRRRGQEARLRCSPMKGHSHVYWYRQLPEEGLKFMVYLQKENIIDESGMPKERFSAEFPKEGPSILRIQQVVRGDSAAYFCASSPPGGDEQFFGPGTRLTVL.